This TCR beta chain comes out of a study of T cell responses to AZD1222 COVID-19 vaccine. The study's findings and limits: Clonal diversity may have been underestimated, and the donors were mostly white British, with more females than males. No day 14 peak samples; only post-peak repertoires were characterized. AZD1222 recipients seropositive at baseline numbered only 5 or 6. Among vaccine-associated CD4 TCRs, coverage spanned spike, with dominance at 160-218 and 743-854.

In the case of this clone: Its target is not known.

With 1 base removed from V and 9 bases from J, the gap between germline ends came to 10 bases. The germline CDR1 and CDR2 sequences are PRHDT and FYEKMQ (reference sequence). The CDR3 loop spans 13 amino acids. The assay was immunoSEQ multiplex PCR, and TCRdb's table has in-frame clones only and misses some. The profile shows roughly 160,000 clones, roughly 89% of them singletons. The specimen was peripheral blood, collected 28 days after the second AZD1222 dose. The clonotype originates from an adult who received the AZD1222 COVID-19 vaccine. This chain links TRBV13 with TRBJ2-1, with D unresolved. The CDR3 DNA sequence: TGTGCCAGCAGCTTAGTAAGTACCACTGAGCAGTTCTTC. This translates into CASSLVSTTEQFF.